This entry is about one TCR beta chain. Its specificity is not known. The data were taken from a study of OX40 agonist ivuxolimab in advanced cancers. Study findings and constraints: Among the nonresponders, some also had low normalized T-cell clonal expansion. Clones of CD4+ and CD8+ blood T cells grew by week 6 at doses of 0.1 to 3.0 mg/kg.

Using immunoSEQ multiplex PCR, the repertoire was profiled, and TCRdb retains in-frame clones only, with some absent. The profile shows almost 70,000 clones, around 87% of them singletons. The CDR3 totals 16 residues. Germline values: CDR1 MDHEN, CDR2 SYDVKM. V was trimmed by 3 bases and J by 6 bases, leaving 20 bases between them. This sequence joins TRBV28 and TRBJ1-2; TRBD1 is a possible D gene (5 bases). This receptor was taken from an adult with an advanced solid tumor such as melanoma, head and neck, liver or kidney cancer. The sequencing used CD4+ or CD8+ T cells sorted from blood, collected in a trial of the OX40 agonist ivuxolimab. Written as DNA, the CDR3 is TGTGCCAGCAGTTTCGGGTCGAGGGGAGAAACCCATGGCTACACCTTC. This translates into CASSFGSRGETHGYTF.